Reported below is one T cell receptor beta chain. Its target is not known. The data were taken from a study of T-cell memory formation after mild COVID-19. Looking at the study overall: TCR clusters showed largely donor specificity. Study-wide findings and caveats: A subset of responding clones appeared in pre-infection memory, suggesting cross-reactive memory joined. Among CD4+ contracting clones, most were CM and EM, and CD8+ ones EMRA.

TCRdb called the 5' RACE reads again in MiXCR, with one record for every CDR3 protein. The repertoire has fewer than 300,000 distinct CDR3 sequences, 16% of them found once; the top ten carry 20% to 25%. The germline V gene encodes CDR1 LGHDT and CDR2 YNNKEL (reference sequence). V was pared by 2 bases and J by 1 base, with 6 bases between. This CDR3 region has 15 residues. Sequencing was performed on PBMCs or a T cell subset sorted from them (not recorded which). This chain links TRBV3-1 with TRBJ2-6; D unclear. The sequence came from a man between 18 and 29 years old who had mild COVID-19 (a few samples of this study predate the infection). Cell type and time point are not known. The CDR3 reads CASSQMVSGANVLTF. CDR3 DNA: TGTGCCAGCAGCCAAATGGTTTCTGGGGCCAACGTCCTGACTTTC. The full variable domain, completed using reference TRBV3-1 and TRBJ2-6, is DTAVSQTPKYLVTQMGNDKSIKCEQNLGHDTMYWYKQDSKKFLKIMFSYNNKELIINETVPNRFSPKSPDKAHLNLHINSLELGDSAVYFCASSQMVSGANVLTFGAGSRLTVL.